This is a list of T cell receptor beta chains from one sample in a study of cytomegalovirus exposure and HLA in healthy donors. Profiling relied on immunoSEQ multiplex PCR, and the TCRdb table lists in-frame clones only, not all of them. In the table there are 150,000 to 200,000 clones, around 86% of which are singletons. Specimen: PBMCs. These receptors were obtained from a girl aged 2 to 10 in good health and CMV-seropositive. CDR3s include the opening cysteine and the closing phenylalanine or tryptophan.

J gene: TRBJ1-2; V gene: TRBV5-8; CDR3 protein: CASSLILGGYTF
J gene: TRBJ2-7; V gene: TRBV29-1; CDR3 protein: CSVFLSYEQYF
J gene: TRBJ1-1; V gene: TRBV29-1; CDR3 protein: CSVQGLGRGSEAFF
J gene: TRBJ1-1; V gene: TRBV18; CDR3 protein: CASSLQENTEAFF
J gene: TRBJ2-7; V gene: TRBV27; CDR3 protein: CASSPGQGYEQYF
J gene: TRBJ2-2; V gene: TRBV11-3; CDR3 protein: CASSPGWRGNTGELFF
J gene: TRBJ1-2; V gene: TRBV4-1; CDR3 protein: CASSHLMKGRRGGYTF
J gene: TRBJ1-1; V gene: TRBV6-1; CDR3 protein: CASSPQGSNTEAFF
J gene: TRBJ2-3; V gene: TRBV4-1; CDR3 protein: CASSQGRQGRIDTQYF
J gene: TRBJ1-4; V gene: TRBV20-1; CDR3 protein: CGGGSNEKLFF
J gene: TRBJ2-5; V gene: TRBV11-2; CDR3 protein: CASSLLDRGRIETQYF
J gene: TRBJ2-5; V gene: TRBV28; CDR3 protein: CASLRTSDWETQYF
J gene: TRBJ2-7; V gene: TRBV2; CDR3 protein: CASSDSNRAYEQYF
J gene: TRBJ1-5; V gene: TRBV15; CDR3 protein: CATGGGAQPQHF
J gene: TRBJ2-7; V gene: TRBV9; CDR3 protein: CASSESVLAGQYF
J gene: TRBJ2-7; V gene: TRBV5-1; CDR3 protein: CASSFLGQGNLYEQYF
J gene: TRBJ2-6; V gene: TRBV5-1; CDR3 protein: CASSSTLLSGANVLTF
J gene: TRBJ1-2; V gene: TRBV27; CDR3 protein: CASRVFGGGYTF
J gene: TRBJ1-4; V gene: TRBV28; CDR3 protein: CASLGGATNEKLFF
J gene: TRBJ2-5; V gene: TRBV7-8; CDR3 protein: CASSFGSKETQYF
J gene: TRBJ2-3; V gene: TRBV6-5; CDR3 protein: CASSYTGQGPDTQYF
J gene: TRBJ2-1; V gene: TRBV6-1; CDR3 protein: CASSLLAEPYNEQFF
J gene: TRBJ2-3; V gene: TRBV29-1; CDR3 protein: CSSKGLAGDVDTQYF
J gene: TRBJ2-3; V gene: TRBV18; CDR3 protein: CASSPGLVKDTQYF
J gene: TRBJ2-5; V gene: TRBV15; CDR3 protein: CATSLSGFWETQYF
J gene: TRBJ2-7; V gene: TRBV6-6; CDR3 protein: CASSSPGTTPYEQYF
J gene: TRBJ1-5; V gene: TRBV7-9; CDR3 protein: CASSPSGHPSNQPQHF
J gene: TRBJ2-7; V gene: TRBV10-1; CDR3 protein: CASSVGGGPPYEQYF
J gene: TRBJ1-5; V gene: TRBV6-1; CDR3 protein: CASSEAEGHQHF
J gene: TRBJ2-1; V gene: TRBV4-1; CDR3 protein: CASSQDFASGFWQFF
J gene: TRBJ2-3; V gene: TRBV18; CDR3 protein: CASPGSSTDTQYF
J gene: TRBJ1-5; V gene: TRBV6-5; CDR3 protein: CASSWTEDQPQHF
J gene: TRBJ2-6; V gene: TRBV5-1; CDR3 protein: CASSFWGFGRGDSGANVLTF